The rows below give T cell receptor beta chains drawn from one sample of a study of vaccination and CD4 T cells after COVID-19. Each CDR3 protein is one row after TCRdb ran MiXCR on the PCR reads. Of 30,000 or so distinct CDR3 sequences listed, 50% are singletons. The sequencing here drew on CD4+ T cells from blood, taken about 7 months after SARS-CoV-2 vaccination. The source is a human donor who had recovered from COVID-19. Both conserved end residues are part of each CDR3. The order of the fields is clone size, J gene, V gene, D gene, CDR3 protein, CDR3 DNA. A D gene is named only where the DNA matches it firmly. Size is omitted from some rows. Given values are once, few, many or a class for expanded clones.

size: .; J: TRBJ1-6; V: TRBV28; D: .; CDR3: CASSLVISLPNSPLHF; DNA: TGTGCCAGCAGTTTAGTTATAAGTTTACCGAATTCACCCCTCCACTTT
size: few; J: TRBJ2-1; V: TRBV7-8; D: .; CDR3: CASSSHNLNEQFF; DNA: TGTGCCAGCAGCTCTCATAACTTGAATGAGCAGTTCTTC
size: .; J: TRBJ1-6; V: TRBV20-1; D: TRBD1; CDR3: CSAMGQGNSPLHF; DNA: TGCAGTGCAATGGGACAGGGAAATTCACCCCTCCACTTT
size: .; J: TRBJ1-1; V: TRBV2; D: .; CDR3: CASSELRGGGMTEAFF; DNA: TGTGCCAGCAGTGAATTGAGGGGCGGTGGGATGACTGAAGCTTTCTTT
size: .; J: TRBJ2-1; V: TRBV11-3; D: .; CDR3: CASSLSPGTNEQFF; DNA: TGTGCCAGCAGCTTAAGTCCAGGGACGAATGAGCAGTTCTTC
size: .; J: TRBJ2-7; V: TRBV6-1; D: .; CDR3: CASGTPPYEQYF; DNA: TGTGCCAGCGGGACACCGCCTTACGAGCAGTACTTC
size: .; J: TRBJ1-3; V: TRBV28; D: .; CDR3: CASSPPRPDRGNTIYF; DNA: TGTGCCAGCAGTCCCCCCAGGCCCGACCGTGGAAACACCATATATTTT
size: few; J: TRBJ2-7; V: TRBV6-1; D: TRBD1; CDR3: CASRRTGGPGYEQYF; DNA: TGTGCCAGCAGGCGTACAGGGGGGCCAGGCTACGAGCAGTACTTC
size: .; J: TRBJ1-5; V: TRBV6-2/TRBV6-3; D: .; CDR3: CASSYRGRGNNQPQHF; DNA: TGTGCCAGCAGTTACCGGGGCCGAGGTAACAATCAGCCCCAGCATTTT
size: .; J: TRBJ1-5; V: TRBV7-2; D: TRBD1; CDR3: CASSSPDRGHQPQHF; DNA: TGTGCCAGCAGCTCACCGGACAGGGGCCATCAGCCCCAGCATTTT
size: once; J: TRBJ2-7; V: TRBV7-9; D: .; CDR3: CASSWGRVERYF; DNA: TGTGCCAGCAGCTGGGGGCGGGTAGAGAGATACTTC
size: few; J: TRBJ2-5; V: TRBV7-2; D: TRBD1; CDR3: CASSSGQGRETQYF; DNA: TGTGCCAGCAGCTCCGGACAGGGTAGAGAGACCCAGTACTTC
size: .; J: TRBJ2-5; V: TRBV11-3; D: TRBD1; CDR3: CASSSRQGAEETQYF; DNA: TGTGCCAGCAGCTCAAGACAGGGCGCGGAGGAGACCCAGTACTTC
size: .; J: TRBJ2-3; V: TRBV15; D: .; CDR3: CAIGRGGSTDTQYF; DNA: TGTGCCATCGGACGGGGCGGGAGCACAGATACGCAGTATTTT
size: .; J: TRBJ2-2; V: TRBV24-1; D: .; CDR3: CATKRDIWDTGELFF; DNA: TGTGCCACCAAGAGGGATATTTGGGACACCGGGGAGCTGTTTTTT
size: .; J: TRBJ2-3; V: TRBV5-4; D: .; CDR3: CASSPLGPTDTQYF; DNA: TGTGCCAGCAGCCCTCTAGGTCCCACAGATACGCAGTATTTT
size: .; J: TRBJ2-3; V: TRBV6-4; D: TRBD2; CDR3: CASSAGGPTDTQYF; DNA: TGTGCCAGCAGTGCGGGAGGGCCAACAGATACGCAGTATTTT
size: .; J: TRBJ1-1; V: TRBV7-9; D: .; CDR3: CASSLAGQDTEAFF; DNA: TGTGCCAGCAGCTTAGCGGGGCAGGACACTGAAGCTTTCTTT
size: .; J: TRBJ1-5; V: TRBV12-3/TRBV12-4; D: .; CDR3: CASSSTGRQPQHF; DNA: TGTGCCAGCAGTTCCACAGGTCGTCAGCCCCAGCATTTT
size: few; J: TRBJ2-3; V: TRBV24-1; D: .; CDR3: CATSDLGDPKPDTQYF; DNA: TGTGCCACCAGTGATTTAGGGGACCCGAAGCCAGATACGCAGTATTTT
size: few; J: TRBJ1-5; V: TRBV6-1; D: .; CDR3: CASSLARGINQPQHF; DNA: TGTGCCAGCAGTCTTGCTAGGGGGATCAATCAGCCCCAGCATTTT
size: .; J: TRBJ2-7; V: TRBV20-1; D: .; CDR3: CSASYSVPSYEQYF; DNA: TGCAGTGCTAGCTATAGCGTTCCCTCCTACGAGCAGTACTTC
size: few; J: TRBJ2-1; V: TRBV20-1; D: TRBD1; CDR3: CSATRDRGDEQFF; DNA: TGCAGTGCTACCCGGGACAGGGGAGATGAGCAGTTCTTC
size: .; J: TRBJ1-6; V: TRBV7-2; D: .; CDR3: CASSPQRNSPLHF; DNA: TGTGCCAGCAGCCCCCAAAGGAATTCACCCCTCCACTTT
size: few; J: TRBJ2-7; V: TRBV6-5; D: TRBD1; CDR3: CASSYPGQGSYEQYF; DNA: TGTGCCAGCAGTTACCCCGGACAGGGTAGCTACGAGCAGTACTTC
size: .; J: TRBJ1-2; V: TRBV19; D: .; CDR3: CASSQERVGYGYTF; DNA: TGTGCCAGTAGTCAAGAGCGGGTTGGATATGGCTACACCTTC
size: .; J: TRBJ1-5; V: TRBV27; D: TRBD1; CDR3: CASSPGTGDQPQHF; DNA: TGTGCCAGCAGTCCAGGGACAGGGGACCAGCCCCAGCATTTT
size: few; J: TRBJ2-5; V: TRBV25-1; D: .; CDR3: CASSPRGAGQETQYF; DNA: TGTGCCAGCAGCCCCCGGGGGGCTGGGCAAGAGACCCAGTACTTC
size: .; J: TRBJ2-7; V: TRBV4-1; D: TRBD2; CDR3: CASSQGQLAGRTYEQYF; DNA: TGCGCCAGCAGCCAAGGACAACTAGCGGGAAGAACCTACGAGCAGTACTTC
size: few; J: TRBJ1-3; V: TRBV7-9; D: TRBD1; CDR3: CASSLRGGGNTIYF; DNA: TGTGCCAGCAGCTTACGAGGGGGCGGAAACACCATATATTTT
size: .; J: TRBJ2-7; V: TRBV5-4; D: .; CDR3: CASSQRDRFYEQYF; DNA: TGTGCCAGCAGCCAGCGGGACAGATTCTACGAGCAGTACTTC
size: .; J: TRBJ2-7; V: TRBV20-1; D: TRBD2; CDR3: CSAPDSGMAHEQYF; DNA: TGCAGTGCTCCCGATAGCGGGATGGCTCACGAGCAGTACTTC
size: few; J: TRBJ1-2; V: TRBV7-9; D: .; CDR3: CASSLGRAVDGYTF; DNA: TGTGCCAGCAGCTTAGGGAGGGCGGTTGATGGCTACACCTTC
size: .; J: TRBJ1-5; V: TRBV4-1; D: .; CDR3: CASSQGTADQPQHF; DNA: TGCGCCAGCAGCCAAGGGACGGCGGATCAGCCCCAGCATTTT
size: .; J: TRBJ1-5; V: TRBV27; D: .; CDR3: CASSLSAGEYNQPQHF; DNA: TGTGCCAGCAGTTTATCGGCCGGGGAGTACAATCAGCCCCAGCATTTT
size: few; J: TRBJ1-2; V: TRBV15; D: .; CDR3: CATSPGAGAVGYTF; DNA: TGTGCCACCAGCCCAGGGGCAGGGGCGGTTGGCTACACCTTC
size: .; J: TRBJ2-1; V: TRBV7-9; D: .; CDR3: CASSRYPTGRNEQFF; DNA: TGTGCCAGCAGCCGATACCCGACAGGGAGGAATGAGCAGTTCTTC
size: .; J: TRBJ2-2; V: TRBV28; D: .; CDR3: CASSPVGTEELFF; DNA: TGTGCCAGCAGTCCCGTGGGCACCGAGGAGCTGTTTTTT
size: few; J: TRBJ2-3; V: TRBV7-2; D: TRBD2; CDR3: CASIPGLAIQATQYF; DNA: TGTGCCAGCATACCGGGACTAGCAATCCAGGCTACGCAGTATTTT
size: .; J: TRBJ2-7; V: TRBV28; D: TRBD2; CDR3: CASSPGLAGGNYEQYF; DNA: TGTGCCAGCAGTCCTGGACTAGCGGGAGGGAACTACGAGCAGTACTTC
size: .; J: TRBJ2-1; V: TRBV7-9; D: .; CDR3: CASSTNQAGTSYNEQFF; DNA: TGTGCCAGCAGTACGAATCAGGCGGGAACCTCCTACAATGAGCAGTTCTTC
size: .; J: TRBJ2-2; V: TRBV7-9; D: .; CDR3: CASSLATGPTGELFF; DNA: TGTGCCAGCAGCTTAGCTACAGGGCCCACCGGGGAGCTGTTTTTT
size: .; J: TRBJ2-1; V: TRBV28; D: TRBD2; CDR3: CASSSRTSASYNEQFF; DNA: TGTGCCAGCAGTTCCCGAACTAGCGCTTCCTACAATGAGCAGTTCTTC
size: .; J: TRBJ1-2; V: TRBV10-3; D: .; CDR3: CAISVRADSPSCGYTF; DNA: TGTGCCATCAGTGTAAGGGCCGACAGCCCTAGCTGTGGCTACACCTTC